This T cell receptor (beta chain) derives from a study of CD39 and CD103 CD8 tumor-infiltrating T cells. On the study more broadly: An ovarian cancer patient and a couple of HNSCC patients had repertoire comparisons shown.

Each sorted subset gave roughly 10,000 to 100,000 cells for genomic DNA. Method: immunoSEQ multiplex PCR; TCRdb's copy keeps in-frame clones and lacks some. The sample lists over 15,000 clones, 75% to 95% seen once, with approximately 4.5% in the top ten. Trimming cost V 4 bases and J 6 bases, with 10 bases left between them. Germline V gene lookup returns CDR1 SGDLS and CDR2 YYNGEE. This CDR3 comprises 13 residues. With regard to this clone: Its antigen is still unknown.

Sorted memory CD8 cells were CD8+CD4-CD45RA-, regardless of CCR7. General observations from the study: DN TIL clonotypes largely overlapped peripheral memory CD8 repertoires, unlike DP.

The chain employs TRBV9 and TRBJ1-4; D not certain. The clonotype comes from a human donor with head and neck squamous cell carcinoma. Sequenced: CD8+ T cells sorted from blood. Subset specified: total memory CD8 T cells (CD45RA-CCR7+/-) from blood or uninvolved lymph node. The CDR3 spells CASSSTFDEKLFF. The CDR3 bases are TGTGCCAGCAGCTCAACTTTTGATGAAAAACTGTTTTTT.